This is a list of T cell receptor beta chains from one sample in a study of cytotoxic CD8 clonotypes in ibrutinib-treated CLL. Method: immunoSEQ multiplex PCR; TCRdb's copy keeps in-frame clones and lacks some. Here the sample spans 150,000 to 200,000 clones, roughly 90% being singletons. Specimen: PBMCs, collected at disease progression, from a patient treated with ibrutinib. These receptors were collected from a human donor with chronic lymphocytic leukemia. The CDR3 runs from the conserved cysteine through the conserved F or W. The D gene is left open where the match is weak. Not every row has a clone size; where given, it reads once, few, many or a size class.

cdr3_aa: CASSSTWTGGSYGYTF; cdr3_nt: TGTGCCAGCAGCTCAACCTGGACAGGGGGCAGCTATGGCTACACCTTC; cdr3_length: 16; d_call: TRBD1; clone_size: few; v_call: TRBV7-8; j_call: TRBJ1-2
cdr3_aa: CASSTPGLAVNTGELFF; cdr3_nt: TGTGCCAGTAGTACCCCAGGACTGGCGGTGAACACCGGGGAGCTGTTTTTT; cdr3_length: 17; d_call: .; clone_size: once; v_call: TRBV19; j_call: TRBJ2-2
cdr3_aa: CASSLGGTANTEAFF; cdr3_nt: TGTGCCAGCAGCTTAGGGGGGACAGCGAACACTGAAGCTTTCTTT; cdr3_length: 15; d_call: TRBD1; clone_size: .; v_call: TRBV11-3; j_call: TRBJ1-1
cdr3_aa: CASTLAGRGYEQYF; cdr3_nt: TGTGCCAGCACTCTAGCGGGCCGGGGCTACGAGCAGTACTTC; cdr3_length: 14; d_call: TRBD2; clone_size: .; v_call: TRBV6-5; j_call: TRBJ2-7
cdr3_aa: CASSPGTLYGYTF; cdr3_nt: TGTGCCAGCAGCCCCGGGACACTCTATGGCTACACCTTC; cdr3_length: 13; d_call: .; clone_size: few; v_call: TRBV11-1; j_call: TRBJ1-2
cdr3_aa: CASSDNTRPPGANVLTF; cdr3_nt: TGTGCCAGCAGTGATAATACGCGGCCACCTGGGGCCAACGTCCTGACTTTC; cdr3_length: 17; d_call: .; clone_size: .; v_call: TRBV2; j_call: TRBJ2-6
cdr3_aa: CASSLAAGGIWGNEQFF; cdr3_nt: TGTGCCAGCAGCTTAGCAGCGGGAGGGATCTGGGGCAATGAGCAGTTCTTC; cdr3_length: 17; d_call: TRBD2; clone_size: .; v_call: TRBV7-2; j_call: TRBJ2-1
cdr3_aa: CSVEEGPQETQYF; cdr3_nt: TGCAGCGTTGAGGAGGGACCTCAAGAGACCCAGTACTTC; cdr3_length: 13; d_call: .; clone_size: .; v_call: TRBV29-1; j_call: TRBJ2-5
cdr3_aa: CASSRNSEGTQYF; cdr3_nt: TGTGCCAGCAGCCGAAACAGCGAAGGGACCCAGTACTTC; cdr3_length: 13; d_call: .; clone_size: .; v_call: TRBV7-2; j_call: TRBJ2-5
cdr3_aa: CASSLLAGYGDTQYF; cdr3_nt: TGCGCCAGCAGCTTACTAGCGGGATACGGAGATACGCAGTATTTT; cdr3_length: 15; d_call: TRBD2; clone_size: .; v_call: TRBV5-1; j_call: TRBJ2-3
cdr3_aa: CASRHGRPGSGQPQHF; cdr3_nt: TGTGCCAGCAGACACGGACGTCCGGGGTCTGGACAGCCCCAGCATTTT; cdr3_length: 16; d_call: .; clone_size: .; v_call: TRBV28; j_call: TRBJ1-5
cdr3_aa: CASSPRIALAGNEQFF; cdr3_nt: TGTGCCAGCAGCCCACGGATCGCACTAGCCGGCAATGAGCAGTTCTTC; cdr3_length: 16; d_call: .; clone_size: few; v_call: TRBV11-1; j_call: TRBJ2-1
cdr3_aa: CASSVEASGHYEQYF; cdr3_nt: TGTGCCAGCAGCGTAGAGGCTAGCGGCCACTACGAGCAGTACTTC; cdr3_length: 15; d_call: TRBD2; clone_size: .; v_call: TRBV9; j_call: TRBJ2-7
cdr3_aa: CASSIPGGKGNQPQHF; cdr3_nt: TGTGCCAGTAGTATTCCTGGGGGTAAGGGCAATCAGCCCCAGCATTTT; cdr3_length: 16; d_call: .; clone_size: .; v_call: TRBV19; j_call: TRBJ1-5
cdr3_aa: CASSQRGGAYGYTF; cdr3_nt: TGTGCCAGCAGCCAACGGGGGGGCGCGTATGGCTACACCTTC; cdr3_length: 14; d_call: .; clone_size: .; v_call: TRBV14; j_call: TRBJ1-2
cdr3_aa: CASSLGGGAKNIQYF; cdr3_nt: TGTGCCAGCAGTTTGGGCGGGGGCGCCAAAAACATTCAGTACTTC; cdr3_length: 15; d_call: .; clone_size: once; v_call: TRBV6-5; j_call: TRBJ2-4
cdr3_aa: CASSIVGGGRTEAFF; cdr3_nt: TGTGCCAGTAGTATAGTTGGGGGGGGTCGGACTGAAGCTTTCTTT; cdr3_length: 15; d_call: .; clone_size: .; v_call: TRBV19; j_call: TRBJ1-1
cdr3_aa: CASSFTSGTGELFF; cdr3_nt: TGTGCCAGCAGTTTTACTAGCGGGACCGGGGAGCTGTTTTTT; cdr3_length: 14; d_call: TRBD2; clone_size: few; v_call: TRBV6-5; j_call: TRBJ2-2
cdr3_aa: CASSSAGGQPQHF; cdr3_nt: TGTGCCAGCAGCTCAGCAGGGGGACAGCCCCAGCATTTT; cdr3_length: 13; d_call: TRBD1; clone_size: .; v_call: TRBV7-3; j_call: TRBJ1-5
cdr3_aa: CASSIGGLTKNIQYF; cdr3_nt: TGTGCCAGTAGTATAGGGGGGCTGACCAAAAACATTCAGTACTTC; cdr3_length: 15; d_call: .; clone_size: few; v_call: TRBV19; j_call: TRBJ2-4
cdr3_aa: CASSIEASENTGELFF; cdr3_nt: TGTGCCAGTAGTATAGAGGCTAGCGAGAACACCGGGGAGCTGTTTTTT; cdr3_length: 16; d_call: .; clone_size: .; v_call: TRBV19; j_call: TRBJ2-2
cdr3_aa: CASSLVFRGEQFF; cdr3_nt: TGTGCCAGCAGCTTAGTATTCAGAGGTGAGCAGTTCTTC; cdr3_length: 13; d_call: .; clone_size: .; v_call: TRBV7-6; j_call: TRBJ2-1
cdr3_aa: CASSLGQEAFF; cdr3_nt: TGTGCCAGCAGCTTAGGGCAGGAAGCTTTCTTT; cdr3_length: 11; d_call: .; clone_size: few; v_call: TRBV7-9; j_call: TRBJ1-1
cdr3_aa: CATEGGVNEQFF; cdr3_nt: TGTGCCACCGAGGGAGGGGTCAATGAGCAGTTCTTC; cdr3_length: 12; d_call: TRBD2; clone_size: .; v_call: TRBV6-6; j_call: TRBJ2-1
cdr3_aa: CASSQGQGTYNEQFF; cdr3_nt: TGCGCCAGCAGCCAAGGACAGGGTACCTACAATGAGCAGTTCTTC; cdr3_length: 15; d_call: TRBD1; clone_size: .; v_call: TRBV4-1; j_call: TRBJ2-1
cdr3_aa: CASSEWGSGNTIYF; cdr3_nt: TGTGCCAGCAGTGAATGGGGGTCTGGAAACACCATATATTTT; cdr3_length: 14; d_call: .; clone_size: .; v_call: TRBV2; j_call: TRBJ1-3
cdr3_aa: CASSLGWRSSYNEQFF; cdr3_nt: TGTGCCAGCAGTTTGGGGTGGCGAAGCTCCTACAATGAGCAGTTCTTC; cdr3_length: 16; d_call: .; clone_size: .; v_call: TRBV28; j_call: TRBJ2-1
cdr3_aa: CASRAGTSLYNEQFF; cdr3_nt: TGTGCCAGCAGGGCCGGGACTAGCCTATACAATGAGCAGTTCTTC; cdr3_length: 15; d_call: TRBD2; clone_size: .; v_call: TRBV27; j_call: TRBJ2-1
cdr3_aa: CASSKLAGGQTQYF; cdr3_nt: TGCGCCAGCAGCAAATTAGCGGGAGGCCAGACCCAGTACTTC; cdr3_length: 14; d_call: TRBD2; clone_size: .; v_call: TRBV5-1; j_call: TRBJ2-5
cdr3_aa: CASSRGDASLYEQYF; cdr3_nt: TGTGCCAGCAGCCGGGGGGATGCGTCGCTCTACGAGCAGTACTTC; cdr3_length: 15; d_call: TRBD2; clone_size: .; v_call: TRBV28; j_call: TRBJ2-7
cdr3_aa: CAISLSVGEQFF; cdr3_nt: TGTGCCATCAGCCTTTCGGTGGGCGAGCAGTTCTTC; cdr3_length: 12; d_call: .; clone_size: .; v_call: TRBV10-3; j_call: TRBJ2-1
cdr3_aa: CASSRGGITGNTIYF; cdr3_nt: TGCGCCAGCAGCCGCGGGGGGATCACTGGAAACACCATATATTTT; cdr3_length: 15; d_call: .; clone_size: .; v_call: TRBV4-1; j_call: TRBJ1-3
cdr3_aa: CASSGGGAGPYNEQFF; cdr3_nt: TGTGCCAGTAGTGGCGGTGGGGCGGGACCCTACAATGAGCAGTTCTTC; cdr3_length: 16; d_call: .; clone_size: few; v_call: TRBV19; j_call: TRBJ2-1
cdr3_aa: CASSLSPGLPQETQYF; cdr3_nt: TGTGCTAGCAGCTTAAGCCCGGGACTACCCCAAGAGACCCAGTACTTC; cdr3_length: 16; d_call: TRBD2; clone_size: .; v_call: TRBV7-7; j_call: TRBJ2-5
cdr3_aa: CASSSTGGYGYTF; cdr3_nt: TGTGCCAGCAGCTCCACGGGGGGATATGGCTACACCTTC; cdr3_length: 13; d_call: .; clone_size: few; v_call: TRBV7-9; j_call: TRBJ1-2
cdr3_aa: CASSSTRGRYEQYF; cdr3_nt: TGTGCCAGCAGCTCTACTAGGGGTCGGTACGAGCAGTACTTC; cdr3_length: 14; d_call: .; clone_size: .; v_call: TRBV7-9; j_call: TRBJ2-7
cdr3_aa: CASSQTGNMNTEAFF; cdr3_nt: TGCGCCAGCAGCCAGACAGGGAACATGAACACTGAAGCTTTCTTT; cdr3_length: 15; d_call: TRBD1; clone_size: .; v_call: TRBV5-1; j_call: TRBJ1-1
cdr3_aa: CASSPRGELSSYNEQFF; cdr3_nt: TGCGCCAGCAGCCCTCGTGGGGAGCTAAGCTCCTACAATGAGCAGTTCTTC; cdr3_length: 17; d_call: .; clone_size: .; v_call: TRBV4-1; j_call: TRBJ2-1
cdr3_aa: CASSQGQITNTGELFF; cdr3_nt: TGCGCCAGCAGCCAGGGACAGATAACGAACACCGGGGAGCTGTTTTTT; cdr3_length: 16; d_call: TRBD1; clone_size: .; v_call: TRBV5-1; j_call: TRBJ2-2
cdr3_aa: CAISESAIYSYEQYF; cdr3_nt: TGTGCCATCAGTGAATCAGCGATATACTCCTACGAGCAGTACTTC; cdr3_length: 15; d_call: .; clone_size: once; v_call: TRBV10-3; j_call: TRBJ2-7
cdr3_aa: CASSLEPSGPGDTQYF; cdr3_nt: TGTGCCAGCAGCTTAGAGCCTAGCGGACCAGGAGATACGCAGTATTTT; cdr3_length: 16; d_call: TRBD2; clone_size: once; v_call: TRBV5-8; j_call: TRBJ2-3
cdr3_aa: CASSAQGFRYEQYF; cdr3_nt: TGTGCCAGCAGCGCACAGGGGTTTCGGTACGAGCAGTACTTC; cdr3_length: 14; d_call: TRBD1; clone_size: .; v_call: TRBV7-9; j_call: TRBJ2-7
cdr3_aa: CASSSRRAGGIETQYF; cdr3_nt: TGTGCCAGCAGCTCCCGCCGGGCAGGGGGGATAGAGACCCAGTACTTC; cdr3_length: 16; d_call: .; clone_size: .; v_call: TRBV7-9; j_call: TRBJ2-5
cdr3_aa: CSARGQETQYF; cdr3_nt: TGCAGTGCTAGAGGTCAAGAGACCCAGTACTTC; cdr3_length: 11; d_call: .; clone_size: .; v_call: TRBV20-1; j_call: TRBJ2-5
cdr3_aa: CASSPARTRRDEAFF; cdr3_nt: TGTGCCAGCAGTCCCGCCCGGACCCGGAGGGATGAAGCTTTCTTT; cdr3_length: 15; d_call: .; clone_size: .; v_call: TRBV6-5; j_call: TRBJ1-1
cdr3_aa: CASSIRTVTFFGCEQYF; cdr3_nt: TGTGCCAGCAGCATACGGACGGTGACTTTCTTTGGGTGCGAGCAGTACTTC; cdr3_length: 17; d_call: .; clone_size: .; v_call: TRBV21-1; j_call: TRBJ2-7
cdr3_aa: CSVAEGTPTDTQYF; cdr3_nt: TGCAGCGTTGCCGAGGGGACACCCACAGATACGCAGTATTTT; cdr3_length: 14; d_call: .; clone_size: .; v_call: TRBV29-1; j_call: TRBJ2-3
cdr3_aa: CASSSAQGAGGNQPQHF; cdr3_nt: TGTGCCAGCTCGAGTGCACAGGGGGCGGGCGGCAATCAGCCCCAGCATTTT; cdr3_length: 17; d_call: TRBD1; clone_size: .; v_call: TRBV18; j_call: TRBJ1-5
cdr3_aa: CASNQGGTGELFF; cdr3_nt: TGTGCCAGCAATCAGGGAGGGACCGGGGAGCTGTTTTTT; cdr3_length: 13; d_call: TRBD2; clone_size: .; v_call: TRBV9; j_call: TRBJ2-2
cdr3_aa: CAGPRRVIYEQYF; cdr3_nt: TGTGCCGGCCCGAGACGTGTGATCTACGAGCAGTACTTC; cdr3_length: 13; d_call: .; clone_size: .; v_call: TRBV9; j_call: TRBJ2-7
cdr3_aa: CASTAPGLATHEQYF; cdr3_nt: TGTGCCAGTACCGCCCCGGGACTAGCGACCCACGAGCAGTACTTC; cdr3_length: 15; d_call: TRBD2; clone_size: .; v_call: TRBV19; j_call: TRBJ2-7
cdr3_aa: CASSRAVEDTEAFF; cdr3_nt: TGTGCCAGCAGCCGGGCTGTTGAGGACACTGAAGCTTTCTTT; cdr3_length: 14; d_call: .; clone_size: .; v_call: TRBV9; j_call: TRBJ1-1
cdr3_aa: CSAGLAGVDTNTGELFF; cdr3_nt: TGCAGCGCTGGACTAGCGGGAGTCGATACCAACACCGGGGAGCTGTTTTTT; cdr3_length: 17; d_call: TRBD2; clone_size: .; v_call: TRBV29-1; j_call: TRBJ2-2
cdr3_aa: CASSSGRTLAKNIQYF; cdr3_nt: TGTGCCAGCAGCTCTGGACGTACCCTAGCCAAAAACATTCAGTACTTC; cdr3_length: 16; d_call: .; clone_size: .; v_call: TRBV5-8; j_call: TRBJ2-4
cdr3_aa: CASSPVAVNTEAFF; cdr3_nt: TGTGCCAGCAGCCCAGTCGCGGTGAACACTGAAGCTTTCTTT; cdr3_length: 14; d_call: .; clone_size: few; v_call: TRBV7-3; j_call: TRBJ1-1
cdr3_aa: CASSDGTSGPTDTQYF; cdr3_nt: TGTGCCAGCAGTGACGGGACTAGCGGTCCCACAGATACGCAGTATTTT; cdr3_length: 16; d_call: TRBD2; clone_size: .; v_call: TRBV2; j_call: TRBJ2-3
cdr3_aa: CASRGTRFNIQYF; cdr3_nt: TGTGCCAGCAGGGGTACTAGATTCAACATTCAGTACTTC; cdr3_length: 13; d_call: .; clone_size: .; v_call: TRBV28; j_call: TRBJ2-4